The clone carrying this T cell receptor (beta chain) was seen only a few times. This sample stems from a study of blood T cells in healthy people across ages. Together with a sample-barcoded 5' primer, a J-beta primer mix was included in a second PCR lasting about 7 to 12 cycles. TCRdb used MiXCR to reprocess the 5' RACE reads, holding one entry per CDR3 protein. The sample carries about 1.1 million distinct CDR3 sequences, around two fifths recorded once. With V trimmed by 0 bases and J by 5 bases, 16 bases remained unmatched. Germline V gives CDR1 LGHDT, CDR2 YNNKEL (reference sequence). The CDR3 contains 19 residues.

The source material was blood. The chain recombines TRBV3-1 with TRBJ2-3; TRBD2 matches at 8 bases. The origin of this receptor is a man younger than 35 in good health. The CDR3 sequence: CASSQEPYILAAGGDTQYF. In DNA, the CDR3 is TGTGCCAGCAGCCAAGAACCCTATATACTAGCGGCGGGCGGAGATACGCAGTATTTT.